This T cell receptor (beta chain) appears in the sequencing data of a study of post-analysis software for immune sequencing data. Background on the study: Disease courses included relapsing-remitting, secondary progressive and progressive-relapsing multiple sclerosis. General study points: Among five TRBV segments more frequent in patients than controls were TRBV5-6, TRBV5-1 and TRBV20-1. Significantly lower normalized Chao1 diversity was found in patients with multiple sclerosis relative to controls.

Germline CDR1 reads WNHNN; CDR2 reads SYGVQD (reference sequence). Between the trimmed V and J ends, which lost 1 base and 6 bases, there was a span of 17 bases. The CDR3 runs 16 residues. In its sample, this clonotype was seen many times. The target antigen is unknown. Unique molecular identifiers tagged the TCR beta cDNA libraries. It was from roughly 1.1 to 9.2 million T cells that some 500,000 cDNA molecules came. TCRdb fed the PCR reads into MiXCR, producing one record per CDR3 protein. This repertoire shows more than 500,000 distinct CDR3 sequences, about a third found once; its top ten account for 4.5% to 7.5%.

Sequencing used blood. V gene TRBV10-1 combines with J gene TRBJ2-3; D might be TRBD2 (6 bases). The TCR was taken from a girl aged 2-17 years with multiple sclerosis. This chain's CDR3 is CASSELGTRPVDTQYF. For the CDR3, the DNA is TGCGCCAGCAGTGAGTTGGGGACTCGACCTGTGGATACGCAGTATTTT.